Presented here are 4 T cell receptor beta chains from one specimen sequenced in a study of yellow fever vaccine responses in identical twins. TCRdb processed the RT-PCR reads anew with MiXCR; each CDR3 protein has one entry. Of 15,000 to 20,000 distinct CDR3 sequences in the sample, roughly 78% were seen once. The specimen comprised T cells from blood (PBMCs), unsorted or a sorted subset (not recorded which), sampled before or after yellow fever vaccination (not recorded which). Source of these receptors: a woman under 30 who received the yellow fever vaccine.

This clonotype was seen only a few times. The chain is built from TRBV7-9 and TRBJ2-1; 8 positions agree with TRBD2. This CDR3 has 16 amino acids. CDR1 is SEHNR, CDR2 FQNEAQ, per germline (reference sequence). J was trimmed by 5 bases and V by 5 bases; bases with no gene match: 11. Here the CDR3 DNA reads TGTGCCAGCAGCGCACGACTGGCGGGGGGTAACAATGAGCAGTTCTTC. Translation gives CASSARLAGGNNEQFF.

This clonotype was picked up one time. At one end, the junction sequence differs from germline, possibly due to a read error. The chain carries TRBV2 and TRBJ2-5; the D gene is possibly TRBD2 (5 bases). CDR1 and CDR2 (germline): SNHLY, FYNNEI. CDR3 length: 11 amino acids. In DNA, the CDR3 is TGTGCCAGAAGTGGGAGACCACCCCCCCACTTC. Residues: CARSGRPPPHF. Complete variable domain (other parts from reference TRBV2 and TRBJ2-5): EPEVTQTPSHQVTQMGQEVILRCVPISNHLYFYWYRQILGQKVEFLVSFYNNEISEKSEIFDDQFSVERPDGSNFTLKIRSTKLEDSAMYFCARSGRPPPHFGPGTRLLVL.

V and J are TRBV3-1 and TRBJ2-2; 7 nucleotides align to TRBD2. Germline values: CDR1 LGHDT, CDR2 YNNKEL (reference sequence). V was pared by 4 bases and J by 0 bases, with 2 bases of the junction left unmatched. The CDR3 spans 15 residues. DNA for the CDR3: TGTGCCAGCAGCCTCGGGGGGTCGAACACCGGGGAGCTGTTTTTT. Amino acid sequence: CASSLGGSNTGELFF.

The chain recombines TRBV7-9 with TRBJ1-1; 7 bases map to TRBD1. The CDR3 covers 14 residues. Germline V gene lookup returns CDR1 SEHNR and CDR2 FQNEAQ (reference sequence). The V segment lost 5 bases and the J segment 4 bases; nucleotides outside the gene matches: 7. The DNA for the CDR3 is TGTGCCAGCAGCGCGGACAGGCTTAGCACTGAAGCTTTCTTT. It specifies CASSADRLSTEAFF.